This T cell receptor beta chain was sequenced in a study of cytomegalovirus exposure and HLA in healthy donors. Using immunoSEQ multiplex PCR, the repertoire was profiled, and TCRdb retains in-frame clones only, with some absent. Here the sample spans around 65,000 clones, more than 85% being singletons. The CDR3 contains 15 residues. From germline, CDR1 is MNHEY and CDR2 SMNVEV (reference sequence). V trimming: 6 bases; J trimming: 3 bases; junction bases outside the gene matches: 7. This rearrangement joins TRBV27 to TRBJ1-2, with 10 bases lining up with TRBD1. The source material was PBMCs. This clonotype was obtained from a man aged 18 to 29 in good health and CMV-seropositive. The CDR3 DNA reads as TGTGCCAGCAGGGGGATGACAGGGGGCGACTATGGCTACACCTTC. It codes for CASRGMTGGDYGYTF.